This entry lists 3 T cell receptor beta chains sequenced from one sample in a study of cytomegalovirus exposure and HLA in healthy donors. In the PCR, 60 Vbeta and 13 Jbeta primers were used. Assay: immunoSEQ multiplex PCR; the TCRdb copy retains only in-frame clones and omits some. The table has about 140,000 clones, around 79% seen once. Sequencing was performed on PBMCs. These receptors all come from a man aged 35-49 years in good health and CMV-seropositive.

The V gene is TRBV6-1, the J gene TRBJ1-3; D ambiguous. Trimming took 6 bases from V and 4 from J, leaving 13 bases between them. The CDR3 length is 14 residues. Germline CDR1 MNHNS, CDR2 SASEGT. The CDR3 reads CASRGSFGGNTIYF. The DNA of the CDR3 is TGTGCCAGCAGAGGGAGTTTTGGAGGAAACACCATATATTTT.

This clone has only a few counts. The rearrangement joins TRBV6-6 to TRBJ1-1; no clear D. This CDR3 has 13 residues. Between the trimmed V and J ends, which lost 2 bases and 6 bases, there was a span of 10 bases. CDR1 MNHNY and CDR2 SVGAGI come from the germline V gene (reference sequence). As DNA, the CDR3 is TGTGCCAGCAGTTACGACGGGGTCGCTGAAGCTTTCTTT. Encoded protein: CASSYDGVAEAFF.

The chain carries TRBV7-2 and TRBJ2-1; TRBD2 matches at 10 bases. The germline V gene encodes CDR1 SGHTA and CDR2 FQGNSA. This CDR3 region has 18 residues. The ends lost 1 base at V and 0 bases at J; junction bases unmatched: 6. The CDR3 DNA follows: TGTGCCAGCAGCTTAGAGTCGTCTAGCGGGAGCTCCTACAATGAGCAGTTCTTC. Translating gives CASSLESSSGSSYNEQFF.